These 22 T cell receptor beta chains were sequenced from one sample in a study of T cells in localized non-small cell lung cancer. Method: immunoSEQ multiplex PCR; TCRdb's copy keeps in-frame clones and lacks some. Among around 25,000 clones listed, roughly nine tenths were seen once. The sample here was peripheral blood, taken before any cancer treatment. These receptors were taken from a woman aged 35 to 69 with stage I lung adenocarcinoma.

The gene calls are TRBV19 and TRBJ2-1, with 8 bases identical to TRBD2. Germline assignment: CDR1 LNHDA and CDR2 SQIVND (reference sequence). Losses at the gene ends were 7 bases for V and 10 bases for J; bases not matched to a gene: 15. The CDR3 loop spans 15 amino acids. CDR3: CASKEIGSGSGEQFF. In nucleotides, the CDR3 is TGTGCCAGTAAAGAGATTGGGAGCGGGAGTGGGGAGCAGTTCTTC.

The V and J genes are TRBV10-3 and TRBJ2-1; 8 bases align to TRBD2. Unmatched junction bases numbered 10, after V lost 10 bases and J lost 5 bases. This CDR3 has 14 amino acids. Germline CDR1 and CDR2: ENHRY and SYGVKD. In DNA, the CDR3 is TGTGCCACAGGCCAGGCGGGAGGTCACAATGAGCAGTTCTTC. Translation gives CATGQAGGHNEQFF.

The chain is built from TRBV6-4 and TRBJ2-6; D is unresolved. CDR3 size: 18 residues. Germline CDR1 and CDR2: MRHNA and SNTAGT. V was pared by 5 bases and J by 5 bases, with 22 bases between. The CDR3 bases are TGTGCCAGCAGTACAAGTTACTCACGACAAAGTCGGGCCAACGTCCTGACTTTC. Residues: CASSTSYSRQSRANVLTF.

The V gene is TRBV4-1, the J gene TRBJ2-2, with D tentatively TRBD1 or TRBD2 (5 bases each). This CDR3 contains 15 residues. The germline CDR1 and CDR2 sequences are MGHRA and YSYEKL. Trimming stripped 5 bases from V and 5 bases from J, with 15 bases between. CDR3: CASSVPGTGTGELFF. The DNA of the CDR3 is TGCGCCAGCAGCGTACCGGGGACGGGGACCGGGGAGCTGTTTTTT.

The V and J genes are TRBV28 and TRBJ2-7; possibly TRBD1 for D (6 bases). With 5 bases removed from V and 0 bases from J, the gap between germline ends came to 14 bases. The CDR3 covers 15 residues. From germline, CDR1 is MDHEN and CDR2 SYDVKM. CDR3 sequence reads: CASSMTGQSSYEQYF. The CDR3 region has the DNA TGTGCCAGCAGTATGACAGGCCAAAGCTCCTACGAGCAGTACTTC.

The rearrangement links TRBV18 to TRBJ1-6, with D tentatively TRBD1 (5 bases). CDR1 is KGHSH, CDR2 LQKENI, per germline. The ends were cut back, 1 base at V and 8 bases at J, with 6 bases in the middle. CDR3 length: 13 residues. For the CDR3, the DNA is TGTGCCAGCTCACCACGGGGGGATTCACCCCTCCACTTT. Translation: CASSPRGDSPLHF.

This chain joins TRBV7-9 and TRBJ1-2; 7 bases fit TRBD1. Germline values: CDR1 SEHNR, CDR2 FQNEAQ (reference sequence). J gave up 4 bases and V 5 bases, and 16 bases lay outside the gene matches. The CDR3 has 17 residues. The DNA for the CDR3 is TGTGCCAGCAGCCAAGGGACAGTGCTTGTCCCTCCCTATGGCTACACCTTC. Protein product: CASSQGTVLVPPYGYTF.

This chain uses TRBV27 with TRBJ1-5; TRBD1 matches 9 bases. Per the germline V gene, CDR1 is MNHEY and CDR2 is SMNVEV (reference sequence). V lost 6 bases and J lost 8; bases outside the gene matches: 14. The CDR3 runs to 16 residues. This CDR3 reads CASRTTGTGHEKPQHF. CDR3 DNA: TGTGCCAGCAGGACGACCGGGACAGGGCATGAAAAGCCCCAGCATTTT.

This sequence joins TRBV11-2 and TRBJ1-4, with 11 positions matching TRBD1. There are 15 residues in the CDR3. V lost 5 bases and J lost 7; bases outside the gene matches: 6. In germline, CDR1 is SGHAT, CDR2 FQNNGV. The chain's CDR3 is CASSPTGQGGEKLFF. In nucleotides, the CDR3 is TGTGCCAGCAGCCCCACGGGACAGGGGGGTGAAAAACTGTTTTTT.

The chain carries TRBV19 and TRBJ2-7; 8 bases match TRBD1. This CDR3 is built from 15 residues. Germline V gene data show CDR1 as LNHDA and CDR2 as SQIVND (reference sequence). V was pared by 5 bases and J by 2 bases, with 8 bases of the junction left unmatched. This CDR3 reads CASSPGTGPAYEQYF. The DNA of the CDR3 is TGTGCCAGTAGTCCCGGGACAGGACCGGCCTACGAGCAGTACTTC.

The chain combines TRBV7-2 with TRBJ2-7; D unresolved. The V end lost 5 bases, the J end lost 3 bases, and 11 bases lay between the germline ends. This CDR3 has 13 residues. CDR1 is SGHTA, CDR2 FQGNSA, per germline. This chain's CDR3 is CASSQRGRYEQYF. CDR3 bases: TGTGCCAGCAGCCAACGCGGCCGCTACGAGCAGTACTTC.

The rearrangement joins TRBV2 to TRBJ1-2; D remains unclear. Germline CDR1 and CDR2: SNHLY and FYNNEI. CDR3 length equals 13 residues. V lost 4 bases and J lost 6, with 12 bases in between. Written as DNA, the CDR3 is TGTGCCAGCAGTGGAGACATTGCGGATGGCTACACCTTC. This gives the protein CASSGDIADGYTF.

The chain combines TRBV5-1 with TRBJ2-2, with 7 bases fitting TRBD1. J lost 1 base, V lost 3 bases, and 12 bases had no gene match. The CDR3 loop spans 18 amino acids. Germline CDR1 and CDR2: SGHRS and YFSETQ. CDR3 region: CASSSPDRDMWNTGELFF. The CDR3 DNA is TGCGCCAGCAGCTCCCCTGACAGGGACATGTGGAACACCGGGGAGCTGTTTTTT.

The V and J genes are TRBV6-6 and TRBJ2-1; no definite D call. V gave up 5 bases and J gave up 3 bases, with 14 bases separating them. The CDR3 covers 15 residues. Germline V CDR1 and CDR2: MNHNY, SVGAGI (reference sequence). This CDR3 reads CASSPPVGGYNEQFF. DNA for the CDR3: TGTGCCAGCAGTCCCCCCGTAGGTGGCTACAATGAGCAGTTCTTC.

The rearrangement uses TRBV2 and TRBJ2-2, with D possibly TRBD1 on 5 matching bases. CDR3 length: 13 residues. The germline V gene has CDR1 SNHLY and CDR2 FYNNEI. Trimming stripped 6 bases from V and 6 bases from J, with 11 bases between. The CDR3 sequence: CASRKGNSGELFF. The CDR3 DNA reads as TGTGCCAGCAGAAAGGGGAATTCCGGGGAGCTGTTTTTT. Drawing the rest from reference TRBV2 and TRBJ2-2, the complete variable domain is EPEVTQTPSHQVTQMGQEVILRCVPISNHLYFYWYRQILGQKVEFLVSFYNNEISEKSEIFDDQFSVERPDGSNFTLKIRSTKLEDSAMYFCASRKGNSGELFFGEGSRLTVL.

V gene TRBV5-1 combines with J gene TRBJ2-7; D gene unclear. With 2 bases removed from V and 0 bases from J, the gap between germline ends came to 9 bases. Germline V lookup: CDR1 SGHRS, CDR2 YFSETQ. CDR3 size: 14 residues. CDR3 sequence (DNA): TGCGCCAGCAGCTTTAAACAGACCTCCTACGAGCAGTACTTC. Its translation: CASSFKQTSYEQYF.

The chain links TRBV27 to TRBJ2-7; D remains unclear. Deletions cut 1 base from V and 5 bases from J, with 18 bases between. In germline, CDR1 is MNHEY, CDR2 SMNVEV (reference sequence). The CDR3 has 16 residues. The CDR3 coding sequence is TGTGCCAGCAGTTTATACAGTACCCCGCCTGGGAACGAGCAGTACTTC. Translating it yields CASSLYSTPPGNEQYF.

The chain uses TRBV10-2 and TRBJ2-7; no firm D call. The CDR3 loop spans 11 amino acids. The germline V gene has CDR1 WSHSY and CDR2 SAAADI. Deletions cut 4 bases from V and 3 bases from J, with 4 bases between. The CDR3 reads CASSVNYEQYF. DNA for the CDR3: TGCGCCAGCAGTGTCAACTACGAGCAGTACTTC.

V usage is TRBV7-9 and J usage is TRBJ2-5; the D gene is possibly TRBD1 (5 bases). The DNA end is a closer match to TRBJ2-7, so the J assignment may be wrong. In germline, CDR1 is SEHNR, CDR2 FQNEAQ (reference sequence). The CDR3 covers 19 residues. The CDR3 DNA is TGTGCCAGCAGCCACGGCAGCAGGGCACCATTCATCCGCTCCTACGAGCAGTACTTC. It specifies CASSHGSRAPFIRSYEQYF.

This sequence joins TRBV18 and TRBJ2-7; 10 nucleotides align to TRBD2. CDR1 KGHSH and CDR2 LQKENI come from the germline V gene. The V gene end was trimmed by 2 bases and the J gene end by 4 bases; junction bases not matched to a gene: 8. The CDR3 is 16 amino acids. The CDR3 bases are TGTGCCAGCTCACCAAGGACTAGCGGATTTTGGTACGAGCAGTACTTC. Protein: CASSPRTSGFWYEQYF.

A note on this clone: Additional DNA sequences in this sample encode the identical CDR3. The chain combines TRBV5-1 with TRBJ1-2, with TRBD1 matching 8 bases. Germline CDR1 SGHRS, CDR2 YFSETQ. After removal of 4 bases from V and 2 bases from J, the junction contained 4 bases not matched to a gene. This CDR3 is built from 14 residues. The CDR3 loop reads CASSIGQGNYGYTF. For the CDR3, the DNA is TGCGCCAGCAGCATCGGACAGGGAAACTATGGCTACACCTTC.

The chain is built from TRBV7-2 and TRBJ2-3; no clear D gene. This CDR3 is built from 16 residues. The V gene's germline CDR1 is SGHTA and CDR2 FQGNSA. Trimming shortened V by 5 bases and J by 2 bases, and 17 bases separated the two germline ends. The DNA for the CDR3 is TGTGCCAGCAGCCCCACATCGGGCGCCGCCACAGATACGCAGTATTTT. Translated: CASSPTSGAATDTQYF.